This entry describes one T cell receptor beta chain. A read error may account for a junction end that differs from germline. The data derive from a study of blood T cells in healthy people across ages. A second PCR, run for 7 to 11 cycles, used a sample-barcoded 5' primer plus a J-beta primer mix. TCRdb re-derived calls from the 5' RACE reads in MiXCR, one entry per CDR3 protein. Among 500,000 to 650,000 distinct CDR3 sequences, about 29% were seen once, and the ten largest hold 3% to 4%. The germline gives CDR1 SSHAT, CDR2 FNYEAQ (reference sequence). This CDR3 region has 17 residues. The same specimen was also included in a second study, on T cells of mothers and their children.

Sequenced sample: blood. The J gene is TRBJ1-2, the V gene TRBV7-7; tentatively, D is TRBD1 (5 bases). This clonotype was obtained from a boy under 10 years old in good health. The CDR3 is CASTPEGRGTGNYGYTF. The CDR3 DNA sequence: TGTGCTAGCACCCCGGAGGGGCGAGGAACGGGAAACTATGGCTACACCTTC.